Listed here are 17 T cell receptor beta chains from one sample, sequenced in a study of T cell changes during pregnancy in multiple sclerosis. Assay: immunoSEQ multiplex PCR; the TCRdb copy retains only in-frame clones and omits some. This table holds around 21,000 clones, 88% found once. The source material was CD8+ T cells from peripheral blood mononuclear cells, sampled in the third trimester of pregnancy. The receptors come from a female donor in good health, enrolled as a control in a pregnancy study.

The chain uses TRBV7-9 and TRBJ1-5; maybe TRBD1 (6 bases). Germline CDR1 is SEHNR and CDR2 is FQNEAQ (reference sequence). This CDR3 comprises 12 residues. Trimming removed 4 bases at V and 9 bases at J, with 10 bases between. The CDR3 region is CASSSTGGPQHF. CDR3 bases: TGTGCCAGCAGCTCGACAGGTGGGCCCCAGCATTTT. Full variable domain (missing parts from reference TRBV7-9 and TRBJ1-5): DTGVSQNPRHKITKRGQNVTFRCDPISEHNRLYWYRQTLGQGPEFLTYFQNEAQLEKSRLLSDRFSAERPKGSFSTLEIQRTEQGDSAMYLCASSSTGGPQHFGDGTRLSIL.

The chain employs TRBV28 and TRBJ2-7, with TRBD1 identical over 11 bases. This CDR3 spans 15 amino acids. Germline V gene sequence: CDR1 MDHEN, CDR2 SYDVKM. V lost 6 bases to trimming and J lost 3 bases; unmatched junction nucleotides: 7. DNA of the CDR3: TGTGCCAGCAGGACAACCGGGACAGGGGGCTACGAGCAGTACTTC. Encoded protein: CASRTTGTGGYEQYF.

The chain uses TRBV7-8 and TRBJ2-3, with 7 bases identical to TRBD2. The CDR3 has 20 residues. In germline, CDR1 is SGHVS, CDR2 FQNEAQ. J gave up 3 bases and V 1 base, and 19 bases lay outside the gene matches. CDR3 DNA sequence: TGTGCCAGCAGCTTAGGGCACTACGCGGGAGCATATTTGTTTACAGATACGCAGTATTTT. It specifies CASSLGHYAGAYLFTDTQYF.

This chain uses TRBV10-3 with TRBJ2-3; TRBD1 is a possible D gene (5 bases). Between the trimmed V and J ends, which lost 0 bases and 5 bases, there was a span of 12 bases. This CDR3 is built from 15 residues. Germline assignment: CDR1 ENHRY and CDR2 SYGVKD. The CDR3 protein is CAISESPGMGDTQYF. The CDR3 DNA sequence: TGTGCCATCAGTGAGTCCCCAGGGATGGGAGATACGCAGTATTTT.

This clone showed up just once. This chain links TRBV4-3 with TRBJ2-7; 10 nucleotides agree with TRBD2. Germline assignment: CDR1 LGHNA and CDR2 YSLEER. The CDR3 totals 18 residues. Trimming cost V 4 bases and J 5 bases; bases outside gene matches: 17. This CDR3 is CASSPLSYSGRPGNEQYF. The CDR3 DNA reads TGCGCCAGCAGCCCCCTATCTTATAGCGGGAGGCCGGGGAACGAGCAGTACTTC.

The count of this clone is one. This chain joins TRBV9 and TRBJ2-2, with a weak D call TRBD1 (6 bases). The CDR3 extends over 17 amino acids. Germline V gene lookup returns CDR1 SGDLS and CDR2 YYNGEE. V was cut by 3 bases and J by 2 bases, with 17 bases left in between. CDR3 sequence: CASSEGTSEPNTGELFF. In DNA form, the CDR3 reads TGTGCCAGCAGCGAAGGGACAAGTGAACCTAACACCGGGGAGCTGTTTTTT.

The gene calls are TRBV27 and TRBJ2-7, with no clear D. This CDR3 has 12 residues. CDR1 is MNHEY, CDR2 SMNVEV, per germline (reference sequence). Trimming left V 2 bases short and J 5 bases short, with 7 bases between. CDR3 residues: CASSLGQNEQYF. DNA for the CDR3: TGTGCCAGCAGTTTAGGGCAAAACGAGCAGTACTTC.

CDR3 nucleotides: TGCGCCAGCAGCTCCCTGGTTAGGGACAGCTCCTACGAGCAGTACTTC. Translated: CASSSLVRDSSYEQYF. The chain uses TRBV5-1 and TRBJ2-7; 7 nucleotides align to TRBD1. The CDR3 length is 16 residues. V shed 3 bases and J 0 bases; nucleotides not matched to a gene: 9. In germline, CDR1 is SGHRS, CDR2 YFSETQ.

The genes are TRBV4-2 and TRBJ2-3; 11 nucleotides agree with TRBD2. CDR3 size: 16 residues. V trimming: 0 bases; J trimming: 10 bases; junction bases outside the gene matches: 9. Germline V gene lookup returns CDR1 LGHNA and CDR2 YNFKEQ. The CDR3 DNA follows: TGTGCCAGCAGCCAAGATGGGACTAGCGGAGCGCAAGCGCAGTATTTT. Protein sequence: CASSQDGTSGAQAQYF.

In this sample, this clone turned up once. J is TRBJ2-2 and V is TRBV5-1; the match to TRBD2 covers 11 bases. The CDR3 runs to 17 residues. V lost 2 bases, J lost 3 bases, and 6 bases stayed unmatched. Germline CDR1 is SGHRS and CDR2 is YFSETQ. The CDR3, as DNA: TGCGCCAGCAGCTTCCAGACTAGCGGGGATTACACCGGGGAGCTGTTTTTT. It yields the protein CASSFQTSGDYTGELFF. The complete variable domain, with remaining parts taken from reference TRBV5-1 and TRBJ2-2, reads KAGVTQTPRYLIKTRGQQVTLSCSPISGHRSVSWYQQTPGQGLQFLFEYFSETQRNKGNFPGRFSGRQFSNSRSEMNVSTLELGDSALYLCASSFQTSGDYTGELFFGEGSRLTVL.

The chain employs TRBV9 and TRBJ2-5; 8 nucleotides line up with TRBD1. The DNA matches TRBJ2-7 better at its end, which makes the J call doubtful. This CDR3 contains 14 residues. Germline V gene data show CDR1 as SGDLS and CDR2 as YYNGEE. CDR3 bases: TGTGCCAGCAGCGTAACAGGGGGCTCCTACGAGCAGTACTTC. This encodes CASSVTGGSYEQYF.

The V gene is TRBV4-3, the J gene TRBJ2-7; 10 nucleotides agree with TRBD2. The V and J ends lost 3 bases and 4 bases, in that order; junction bases with no gene match: 9. The CDR3 has 16 amino acids. Looked up from germline, CDR1 is LGHNA and CDR2 is YSLEER. DNA of the CDR3: TGCGCCAGCAGCCAGGGATGGGCTAGCGGGAGTTACGAGCAGTACTTC. The encoded protein is CASSQGWASGSYEQYF.

The V and J genes are TRBV7-3 and TRBJ1-2; TRBD1 matches 7 bases. This CDR3 is built from 14 residues. Germline loops: CDR1 SGHTA, CDR2 FQGTGA. Trimming cost V 5 bases and J 0 bases; bases outside gene matches: 3. The CDR3 spells CASSPGGANYGYTF. The CDR3 DNA follows: TGTGCCAGCAGCCCAGGGGGAGCTAACTATGGCTACACCTTC.

V is TRBV7-3 and J is TRBJ1-1, with 9 bases lining up with TRBD1. CDR1 is SGHTA and CDR2 is FQGTGA in the germline V gene. This CDR3 comprises 19 residues. The junction had 15 bases not matched to a gene; V was cut back by 1 base and J by 3 bases. CDR3 protein: CASSLRGLLGQGPYTEAFF. CDR3 in DNA: TGTGCCAGCAGCTTAAGGGGTTTATTAGGACAGGGGCCCTACACTGAAGCTTTCTTT.

The chain recombines TRBV5-4 with TRBJ2-7; 11 bases are shared with TRBD2. V gave up 7 bases and J gave up 12 bases; unmatched junction bases: 15. Germline assignment: CDR1 SGHNT and CDR2 YYREEE (reference sequence). The length of the CDR3 is 14 residues. The CDR3 nucleotides read TGTGCCAGCGGGTCAGCGGGAACTAGCGGGAGAACGTACTTC. Translated: CASGSAGTSGRTYF.

This clone was seen only once. The J gene is TRBJ2-1, the V gene TRBV18, with TRBD2 matching 12 bases. Germline values: CDR1 KGHSH, CDR2 LQKENI. V lost 2 bases to trimming and J lost 4 bases; unmatched junction nucleotides: 12. The CDR3 is 19 residues long. The DNA of the CDR3 is TGTGCCAGCTCACCAAGACTAGCGGGAGTTGTCTCCTTGTACAATGAGCAGTTCTTC. Protein: CASSPRLAGVVSLYNEQFF.

This clone was seen more than once but under ten times. The chain employs TRBV15 and TRBJ2-1, with D perhaps matching TRBD2 (5 bases). V gave up 0 bases and J gave up 2 bases, with 8 bases separating them. This CDR3 is 15 amino acids long. Looked up from germline, CDR1 is LNHNV and CDR2 is YYDKDF (reference sequence). For the CDR3, the DNA is TGTGCCACCAGCAGAGAAGCGGAGGCCTACAATGAGCAGTTCTTC. As protein: CATSREAEAYNEQFF.